The 25 T cell receptor beta chains in this list originate from one sample, sequenced in a study of Ad26.COV2.S vaccination and SARS-CoV-2 variants. Specified treatment: some 19 received Ad26.COV2.S at low or high dose, single or two shots; 5 received placebo; per-sample allocation not given. The study sampled participants on day 63 after the first vaccine or placebo injection. Produced via immunoSEQ multiplex PCR; TCRdb's table is partial and in-frame only. The data show roughly 300,000 clones, roughly 90% seen once. The specimen comprised peripheral blood, sampled in a trial of Ad26.COV2.S vaccine versus placebo. Every receptor here comes from a person between 18 and 60 years old who received the Ad26.COV2.S COVID-19 vaccine or a placebo.

This clone was recorded once. The CDR3 DNA reads as TGCGCCAGCAGCCTACTACAGGACAATGAGCAGTTCTTC. It encodes CASSLLQDNEQFF. The genes are TRBV5-1 and TRBJ2-1; D perhaps matches TRBD1 (5 bases). V dropped 4 bases and J dropped 5 bases, with 10 bases sitting between them. From germline, CDR1 is SGHRS and CDR2 YFSETQ. This CDR3 has 13 residues.

The V and J genes are TRBV15 and TRBJ2-3, with TRBD2 matching over 8 bases. The V gene end was trimmed by 1 base and the J gene end by 0 bases; junction bases not matched to a gene: 9. From germline, CDR1 is LNHNV and CDR2 YYDKDF (reference sequence). This CDR3 has 18 amino acids. The CDR3 region is CATSRALAGPSSTDTQYF. The CDR3 DNA follows: TGTGCCACCAGCAGAGCCCTAGCGGGTCCCTCTAGCACAGATACGCAGTATTTT.

The CDR3 region has the DNA TGTGCCAGCAGTATGGGACAGGGGGAAGGAGAGACCCAGTACTTC. Protein product: CASSMGQGEGETQYF. The chain links TRBV6-5 to TRBJ2-5; 11 bases match TRBD1. Germline V lookup: CDR1 MNHEY, CDR2 SVGAGI. The V segment lost 5 bases and the J segment 4 bases; nucleotides outside the gene matches: 6. The CDR3 is 15 amino acids.

V is TRBV10-1 and J is TRBJ2-1; no firm D call. The CDR3 length is 15 residues. The germline gives CDR1 WNHNN, CDR2 SYGVQD (reference sequence). Trimming took off 3 bases at V and 4 bases at J, with 13 bases between the two ends. For the CDR3, the DNA is TGCGCCAGCAGTGATCAACGGAACCCTTACAATGAGCAGTTCTTC. It yields the protein CASSDQRNPYNEQFF.

V is TRBV7-6 and J is TRBJ2-7; 8 nucleotides line up with TRBD1. J lost 4 bases, V lost 5 bases, and 10 bases had no gene match. The CDR3 runs to 15 residues. CDR1 SGHVS and CDR2 FNYEAQ come from the germline V gene. For the CDR3, the DNA is TGTGCCAGCAGCGGTGGGACAGGCCGACTGTACGAGCAGTACTTC. Translating gives CASSGGTGRLYEQYF.

The chain carries TRBV6-6 and TRBJ2-6, with 7 bases that match TRBD1. Germline trimming cut 2 bases from V and 13 bases from J; bases unmatched to any gene: 8. Germline CDR1 is MNHNY and CDR2 is SVGAGI (reference sequence). This CDR3 comprises 14 residues. CDR3: CASSYTHRDRVLTF. The CDR3 coding sequence is TGTGCCAGCAGTTACACCCACCGGGACAGAGTCCTGACTTTC.

This clone came up many times. The V and J genes are TRBV6-5 and TRBJ1-2; D remains unclear. This CDR3 is 11 amino acids long. Per the germline V gene, CDR1 is MNHEY and CDR2 is SVGAGI. V was cut by 0 bases and J by 10 bases, with 6 bases left in between. CDR3 residues: CASSYSADYTF. The CDR3 DNA reads as TGTGCCAGCAGTTACTCGGCAGACTACACCTTC.

This clone was counted a single time. V usage is TRBV29-1 and J usage is TRBJ2-1; 11 bases align to TRBD2. The trim removed 7 bases at V and 4 bases at J, leaving 6 bases unmatched. Germline assignment: CDR1 SQVTM and CDR2 ANQGSEA. The CDR3 covers 14 residues. CDR3 sequence: CSAILAGAYNEQFF. CDR3 DNA: TGCAGCGCCATACTAGCGGGAGCATACAATGAGCAGTTCTTC.

V usage is TRBV5-1 and J usage is TRBJ1-4; the D gene is possibly TRBD1 (5 bases). The CDR3 is 17 amino acids. The V and J ends lost 3 bases and 0 bases respectively, with 15 bases between them. CDR1 is SGHRS, CDR2 YFSETQ, per germline. CDR3 amino acids: CASSSTGGGATNEKLFF. The CDR3 bases are TGCGCCAGCAGCTCAACCGGCGGGGGTGCAACTAATGAAAAACTGTTTTTT.

The rearrangement uses TRBV5-8 and TRBJ1-5; tentative D call: TRBD1 (5 bases). The CDR3 consists of 13 residues. CDR1 and CDR2 from the germline V gene are SGHTS and YDEGEE. Deletions cut 2 bases from V and 6 bases from J, with 9 bases between. The CDR3 sequence is CASSFGGSQPQHF. CDR3 sequence (DNA): TGTGCCAGCAGCTTCGGGGGTTCTCAGCCCCAGCATTTT.

The genes are TRBV12-3 or TRBV12-4 and TRBJ1-1; a weak D match, TRBD1 (5 bases). The germline V and J ends were trimmed by 5 bases and 1 base, with 8 bases remaining between them. CDR3 length: 13 amino acids. The CDR3 reads CASSDQGNTEAFF. The CDR3 coding sequence is TGTGCCAGCAGTGATCAGGGGAACACTGAAGCTTTCTTT.

The J gene is TRBJ2-1, the V gene TRBV30, with D possibly called TRBD1 or TRBD2 (5 bases each). CDR1 and CDR2 from the germline V gene are GTSNPN and SVGIG (reference sequence). V was clipped by 0 bases and J by 3 bases, with 12 bases between them. The CDR3 sequence is 15 residues long. This CDR3 reads CAWSVLWGNYNEQFF. CDR3 DNA sequence: TGTGCCTGGAGTGTACTCTGGGGGAACTACAATGAGCAGTTCTTC.

This clone was detected once. The J gene is TRBJ2-1, the V gene TRBV28, with D tentatively TRBD1 or TRBD2 (6 bases each). Germline assignment: CDR1 MDHEN and CDR2 SYDVKM. V lost 1 base and J lost 0, with 10 bases in between. The CDR3 covers 16 residues. CDR3: CASSLSGAPSYNEQFF. DNA of the CDR3: TGTGCCAGCAGTTTATCGGGGGCCCCCTCCTACAATGAGCAGTTCTTC.

The J gene is TRBJ2-7, the V gene TRBV2, with 9 bases matching TRBD1. The V gene end was trimmed by 2 bases and the J gene end by 7 bases; junction bases not matched to a gene: 6. The CDR3 is made up of 14 amino acids. Germline CDR1 is SNHLY and CDR2 is FYNNEI. CDR3 sequence: CASSELRQGDEQYF. As DNA, the CDR3 is TGTGCCAGCAGTGAATTGCGACAGGGGGATGAGCAGTACTTC. Complete variable domain (other parts from reference TRBV2 and TRBJ2-7): EPEVTQTPSHQVTQMGQEVILRCVPISNHLYFYWYRQILGQKVEFLVSFYNNEISEKSEIFDDQFSVERPDGSNFTLKIRSTKLEDSAMYFCASSELRQGDEQYFGPGTRLTVT.

The V and J genes are TRBV6-5 and TRBJ1-6, with D possibly being TRBD1 (6 bases). Trimming shortened V by 2 bases and J by 8 bases, and 10 bases separated the two germline ends. This CDR3 region has 14 residues. Germline CDR1 MNHEY, CDR2 SVGAGI. The CDR3 here is CASSYGRGDSPLHF. The CDR3 DNA follows: TGTGCCAGCAGTTACGGCAGGGGTGATTCACCCCTCCACTTT.

The CDR3: CASSSITSAVYEQYF. The CDR3 DNA is TGTGCCAGCAGTTCTATCACTAGCGCCGTCTACGAGCAGTACTTC. This chain links TRBV27 with TRBJ2-7, with 7 bases fitting TRBD2. CDR1 and CDR2 (germline): MNHEY, SMNVEV (reference sequence). The CDR3 has 15 residues. V lost 4 bases and J lost 3; bases outside the gene matches: 9.

J is TRBJ1-1 and V is TRBV27; unclear D gene. Trimming stripped 4 bases from V and 1 base from J, with 10 bases between. Germline CDR1 MNHEY, CDR2 SMNVEV (reference sequence). There are 14 residues in the CDR3. CDR3 residues: CASSSWVGNTEAFF. CDR3 nucleotides: TGTGCCAGCAGTTCGTGGGTTGGGAACACTGAAGCTTTCTTT.

The rearrangement uses TRBV7-2 and TRBJ1-4; 7 bases agree with TRBD1. The V and J ends lost 5 bases and 2 bases, in that order; junction bases with no gene match: 8. Germline V CDR1 and CDR2: SGHTA, FQGNSA. This CDR3 has 16 amino acids. CDR3 sequence: CASSPRVTGTNEKLFF. CDR3 DNA: TGTGCCAGCAGCCCGAGGGTGACAGGGACTAATGAAAAACTGTTTTTT.

This chain connects TRBV18 to TRBJ1-2; 8 bases align to TRBD1. This CDR3 has 14 residues. Germline V gene data show CDR1 as KGHSH and CDR2 as LQKENI. The trim removed 5 bases at V and 7 bases at J, leaving 9 bases unmatched. The CDR3 reads CASSSRQGLGGYTF. CDR3 coding DNA: TGTGCCAGCTCATCCCGACAGGGGCTTGGTGGCTACACCTTC.

The rearrangement joins TRBV7-6 to TRBJ1-1; D possibly corresponds to TRBD1 (5 bases). CDR1 is SGHVS, CDR2 FNYEAQ, per germline. Deletions cut 2 bases from V and 0 bases from J, with 10 bases between. The CDR3 is 15 residues long. The CDR3 DNA follows: TGTGCCAGCAGCTTAACAGACAGCATGAACACTGAAGCTTTCTTT. This translates into CASSLTDSMNTEAFF.

The CDR3 region has the DNA TGTGCCAGCAGCTTACTAAGGGATGAGCAGTTCTTC. This translates into CASSLLRDEQFF. The chain uses TRBV5-6 and TRBJ2-1; no clear D. The CDR3 is made up of 12 amino acids. The germline gives CDR1 SGHDT, CDR2 YYEEEE. Trimming removed 2 bases from V and 8 bases from J, with 8 bases in between.

The chain combines TRBV3-1 (or the pseudogene TRBV3-2) with TRBJ2-5; maybe TRBD2 (6 bases). CDR1 and CDR2 (germline): LGHDT, YNNKEL (reference sequence). The CDR3 extends over 14 amino acids. V dropped 4 bases and J dropped 3 bases, with 12 bases sitting between them. This CDR3 reads CASSRRDSKETQYF. As DNA, the CDR3 is TGTGCCAGCAGCCGCCGGGACTCCAAAGAGACCCAGTACTTC.

This clone was seen a single time. This chain uses TRBV6-6 with TRBJ2-5, with 15 bases lining up with TRBD2. Trimming cost V 5 bases and J 5 bases; bases outside gene matches: 9. The CDR3 loop spans 17 amino acids. Germline assignment: CDR1 MNHNY and CDR2 SVGAGI (reference sequence). The chain's CDR3 is CASSPRGLAGGYETQYF. In nucleotides, the CDR3 is TGTGCCAGCAGTCCCCGAGGACTAGCGGGGGGGTATGAGACCCAGTACTTC.

The chain links TRBV12-3 or TRBV12-4 to TRBJ2-5, with D perhaps matching TRBD1 or TRBD2 (5 bases each). The CDR3 is made up of 13 amino acids. Trimming took 6 bases from V and 2 from J, leaving 10 bases between them. The CDR3 reads CASSGTLQETQYF. CDR3 nucleotides: TGTGCCAGCAGCGGGACGTTACAAGAGACCCAGTACTTC.

V usage is TRBV13 and J usage is TRBJ1-1, with D unclear. The CDR3 covers 13 residues. CDR1 is PRHDT, CDR2 FYEKMQ, per germline (reference sequence). The V and J ends lost 4 bases and 4 bases respectively, with 10 bases between them. The CDR3 is CASSSQGRTEAFF. The CDR3, as DNA: TGTGCCAGCAGCTCTCAAGGCCGCACTGAAGCTTTCTTT.